This note documents a single TCR beta chain sequence. This entry comes from a study of PD-L1 blockade in urothelial cancer. Background on the study: Patients commenced atezolizumab in the mid-2010s, and it was given at 1,200 mg intravenously every 3 weeks. Blood analyses occurred 3 weeks (second dose) and 6 weeks post treatment start.

The time point here: peripheral blood 6 weeks after treatment start. V shed 6 bases, J shed 3 bases, and the junction held 9 bases outside the gene matches. The CDR3 runs 17 residues. Germline CDR1 and CDR2: SNHLY and FYNNEI. The table came from immunoSEQ multiplex PCR; TCRdb's copy has only in-frame clones and leaves some out. Of about 120,000 clones listed, approximately 90% are singletons. This receptor was taken from a man aged 55 to 70 with urothelial cancer. The chain carries TRBV2 and TRBJ2-5, with 14 bases that match TRBD2. Sequencing used PBMCs, obtained around atezolizumab (anti-PD-L1) treatment. The CDR3, as DNA: TGTGCCAGCAGCGGGACTAGCGGGAGTGGGGGGAAAGAGACCCAGTACTTC. This codes for CASSGTSGSGGKETQYF.